The 21 T cell receptor beta chains listed next were all sequenced from one sample in a study of blood T cell repertoires in COVID-19. The table came from immunoSEQ multiplex PCR; TCRdb's copy has only in-frame clones and leaves some out. The data contain more than 150,000 clones, 84% of them seen just once; the ten biggest clones take up 6.5% to 8.5%. Input material: peripheral blood. The source of these receptors is a human donor in a cohort sampled during active COVID-19.

The J gene is TRBJ1-2, the V gene TRBV5-1; the D gene is possibly TRBD1 (5 bases). Trimming took 0 bases from V and 0 from J, leaving 27 bases between them. CDR1 and CDR2 (germline): SGHRS, YFSETQ. The CDR3 consists of 21 residues. CDR3 amino acids: CASSLAPGGSQRYRTNYGYTF. In DNA form, the CDR3 reads TGCGCCAGCAGCTTGGCCCCCGGGGGGTCACAGAGATACCGTACTAACTATGGCTACACCTTC.

V gene TRBV7-9 combines with J gene TRBJ2-3; D might be TRBD1 (6 bases). The germline V and J ends were trimmed by 5 bases and 1 base, with 16 bases remaining between them. In germline, CDR1 is SEHNR, CDR2 FQNEAQ (reference sequence). The CDR3 is made up of 16 amino acids. CDR3 sequence: CASSPSPRGGTDTQYF. In DNA form, the CDR3 reads TGTGCCAGCAGCCCGTCCCCCAGGGGCGGCACAGATACGCAGTATTTT.

This clone occurred a few times. The chain links TRBV7-2 to TRBJ2-2; 8 nucleotides match TRBD1. This CDR3 region has 15 residues. V lost 2 bases and J lost 7; bases outside the gene matches: 6. Germline CDR1 reads SGHTA; CDR2 reads FQGNSA. DNA for the CDR3: TGTGCCAGCAGCTTATCAGGGGGCGCGGGCGGGGAGCTGTTTTTT. It is translated as CASSLSGGAGGELFF.

This clone was seen once. The rearrangement uses TRBV9 and TRBJ1-2; tentative D call: TRBD1 (6 bases). V dropped 0 bases and J dropped 4 bases, with 16 bases sitting between them. Germline values: CDR1 SGDLS, CDR2 YYNGEE. The CDR3 has 16 amino acids. CDR3 region: CASSVGGGVVSYGYTF. The DNA for the CDR3 is TGTGCCAGCAGCGTAGGAGGGGGTGTAGTCTCCTATGGCTACACCTTC.

The V and J genes are TRBV7-8 and TRBJ1-2; 7 bases map to TRBD1. The CDR3 totals 13 residues. V was pared by 7 bases and J by 4 bases, with 6 bases of the junction left unmatched. The germline V gene has CDR1 SGHVS and CDR2 FQNEAQ. CDR3 in amino acids: CASTVGGSYGYTF. The CDR3 nucleotides are TGTGCCAGCACCGTAGGGGGCAGCTATGGCTACACCTTC.

The rearrangement joins TRBV5-1 to TRBJ2-5, with 7 bases lining up with TRBD1. The CDR3 is made up of 17 amino acids. V lost 1 base to trimming and J lost 4 bases; unmatched junction nucleotides: 13. The germline V gene has CDR1 SGHRS and CDR2 YFSETQ. The DNA for the CDR3 is TGCGCCAGCAGCTTGAGGGGGCCGTTTCTATCCGCAGAGACCCAGTACTTC. Translating it yields CASSLRGPFLSAETQYF.

The chain links TRBV4-1 to TRBJ1-3; D not certain. This CDR3 contains 15 residues. V lost 4 bases and J lost 4, with 14 bases in between. Germline CDR1 is MGHRA and CDR2 is YSYEKL. Written as DNA, the CDR3 is TGCGCCAGCAGCCCCACTCGAGGGTACGGAAACACCATATATTTT. Its protein is CASSPTRGYGNTIYF.

V and J are TRBV5-1 and TRBJ2-3, with unresolved D. With 0 bases removed from V and 5 bases from J, the gap between germline ends came to 10 bases. This CDR3 contains 14 residues. Looked up from germline, CDR1 is SGHRS and CDR2 is YFSETQ. CDR3 in amino acids: CASSLAEVRDTQYF. The DNA for the CDR3 is TGCGCCAGCAGCTTGGCTGAGGTTAGAGATACGCAGTATTTT. Drawing the rest from reference TRBV5-1 and TRBJ2-3, the complete variable domain is KAGVTQTPRYLIKTRGQQVTLSCSPISGHRSVSWYQQTPGQGLQFLFEYFSETQRNKGNFPGRFSGRQFSNSRSEMNVSTLELGDSALYLCASSLAEVRDTQYFGPGTRLTVL.

V gene TRBV5-1 combines with J gene TRBJ1-4, with D possibly matching TRBD1 (6 bases). Germline CDR1 and CDR2: SGHRS and YFSETQ. This CDR3 region has 16 residues. Trimming stripped 4 bases from V and 4 bases from J, with 17 bases between. CDR3 protein: CASSTSGGAFNEKLFF. In DNA, the CDR3 is TGCGCCAGCAGCACTTCTGGGGGCGCGTTTAATGAAAAACTGTTTTTT.

This clone was seen once. The genes are TRBV5-1 and TRBJ1-1; perhaps TRBD1 as D (5 bases). Trimming shortened V by 0 bases and J by 10 bases, and 19 bases separated the two germline ends. The CDR3 loop spans 15 amino acids. CDR1 and CDR2 (germline): SGHRS, YFSETQ. The CDR3 DNA reads as TGCGCCAGCAGCTTGGGCCCAGGACACCCAAGCTCAGCTTTCTTT. Translation: CASSLGPGHPSSAFF. Full variable domain (rest looked up from reference TRBV5-1 and TRBJ1-1): KAGVTQTPRYLIKTRGQQVTLSCSPISGHRSVSWYQQTPGQGLQFLFEYFSETQRNKGNFPGRFSGRQFSNSRSEMNVSTLELGDSALYLCASSLGPGHPSSAFFGQGTRLTVV.

This chain links TRBV2 with TRBJ2-2; D possibly corresponds to TRBD2 (6 bases). Germline loops: CDR1 SNHLY, CDR2 FYNNEI. The CDR3 totals 15 residues. The V and J ends lost 6 bases and 3 bases respectively, with 14 bases between them. Here the CDR3 DNA reads TGTGCCAGCAGACTAGCACAAGGTGACACCGGGGAGCTGTTTTTT. Protein: CASRLAQGDTGELFF. Complete variable domain (other parts from reference TRBV2 and TRBJ2-2): EPEVTQTPSHQVTQMGQEVILRCVPISNHLYFYWYRQILGQKVEFLVSFYNNEISEKSEIFDDQFSVERPDGSNFTLKIRSTKLEDSAMYFCASRLAQGDTGELFFGEGSRLTVL.

The rearrangement links TRBV5-1 to TRBJ2-1, with TRBD1 matching over 7 bases. Per germline, CDR1 SGHRS and CDR2 YFSETQ. The J segment lost 2 bases and the V segment lost 4 bases, leaving 6 bases of the junction unmatched. The CDR3 has 15 amino acids. CDR3 sequence: CASSGYRGPYNEQFF. DNA of the CDR3: TGCGCCAGCAGCGGTTACAGGGGCCCCTACAATGAGCAGTTCTTC.

The chain couples TRBV10-1 to TRBJ1-5, with D tentatively TRBD1 (5 bases). Trimming took 5 bases from V and 5 from J, leaving 16 bases between them. CDR1 and CDR2 (germline): WNHNN, SYGVQD (reference sequence). The CDR3 has 15 residues. The CDR3 sequence is CASSFTGLKYQPQHF. CDR3 sequence (DNA): TGCGCCAGCAGTTTTACGGGACTAAAATATCAGCCCCAGCATTTT.

This clone was seen only a few times. The chain couples TRBV29-1 to TRBJ1-1, with 8 bases fitting TRBD1. The CDR3 is 12 amino acids. The V gene's germline CDR1 is SQVTM and CDR2 ANQGSEA. With V trimmed by 8 bases and J by 3 bases, 5 bases remained unmatched. In DNA form, the CDR3 reads TGCAGCTTCGGGACAGGAGACACTGAAGCTTTCTTT. This codes for CSFGTGDTEAFF.

The J gene is TRBJ1-2, the V gene TRBV9; no firm D call. V lost 3 bases and J 1 base, leaving 13 bases between the germline ends. The CDR3 totals 15 residues. CDR1 is SGDLS and CDR2 is YYNGEE in the germline V gene. Here the CDR3 reads CASSAGGQVNYGYTF. The CDR3 nucleotides are TGTGCCAGCAGCGCAGGAGGGCAGGTTAACTATGGCTACACCTTC.

This chain links TRBV3-1 (or the pseudogene TRBV3-2) with TRBJ1-1; 9 nucleotides line up with TRBD1. CDR3 length equals 17 residues. CDR1 and CDR2 (germline): LGHDT, YNNKEL (reference sequence). J lost 2 bases, V lost 2 bases, and 9 bases had no gene match. The CDR3 here is CASSQLTSDRGNTEAFF. CDR3 bases: TGTGCCAGCAGCCAACTAACGTCGGACAGGGGAAACACTGAAGCTTTCTTT.

This rearrangement joins TRBV12-3 or TRBV12-4 to TRBJ2-7; 7 positions match TRBD2. This CDR3 is 13 amino acids long. J lost 6 bases, V lost 3 bases, and 5 bases had no gene match. The CDR3, as DNA: TGTGCCAGCAGTTTTGGCGGGAGACGCGAGCAGTACTTC. As protein: CASSFGGRREQYF.

This clone was seen once. V is TRBV3-1 (or the pseudogene TRBV3-2) and J is TRBJ2-1, with 9 nucleotides matching TRBD2. Germline CDR1 LGHDT, CDR2 YNNKEL (reference sequence). J lost 5 bases, V lost 0 bases, and 5 bases had no gene match. The CDR3 runs to 16 residues. CDR3 sequence: CASSQDVAGGDNEQFF. The CDR3 DNA reads as TGTGCCAGCAGCCAAGATGTGGCGGGGGGGGACAATGAGCAGTTCTTC.

Concerning this clone: Other DNA sequences in this sample translate to the same CDR3. The chain is built from TRBV6-5 and TRBJ1-2; 7 bases map to TRBD1. Germline assignment: CDR1 MNHEY and CDR2 SVGAGI. The J segment lost 1 base and the V segment lost 5 bases, leaving 1 base of the junction unmatched. This CDR3 contains 13 residues. CDR3 protein: CASSRQGNYGYTF. In DNA, the CDR3 is TGTGCCAGCAGTCGACAGGGTAACTATGGCTACACCTTC.

The gene calls are TRBV25-1 and TRBJ1-4, with TRBD1 identical over 7 bases. The germline V gene has CDR1 MGHDK and CDR2 SYGVNS. The CDR3 extends over 15 amino acids. The trim removed 0 bases at V and 8 bases at J, leaving 6 bases unmatched. The CDR3 DNA sequence: TGTGCCAGCAGTGAATATAGGGGGCTGGAGGAAAAACTGTTTTTT. Translation: CASSEYRGLEEKLFF.

This clone was seen only a few times. This chain connects TRBV7-9 to TRBJ2-7; tentative D call: TRBD2 (6 bases). CDR3 length: 15 amino acids. The germline V gene encodes CDR1 SEHNR and CDR2 FQNEAQ (reference sequence). Trimming took 5 bases from V and 0 from J, leaving 14 bases between them. This CDR3 reads CASSGSGTHSYEQYF. The CDR3 DNA reads TGTGCCAGCAGCGGGTCCGGGACTCACTCCTACGAGCAGTACTTC.